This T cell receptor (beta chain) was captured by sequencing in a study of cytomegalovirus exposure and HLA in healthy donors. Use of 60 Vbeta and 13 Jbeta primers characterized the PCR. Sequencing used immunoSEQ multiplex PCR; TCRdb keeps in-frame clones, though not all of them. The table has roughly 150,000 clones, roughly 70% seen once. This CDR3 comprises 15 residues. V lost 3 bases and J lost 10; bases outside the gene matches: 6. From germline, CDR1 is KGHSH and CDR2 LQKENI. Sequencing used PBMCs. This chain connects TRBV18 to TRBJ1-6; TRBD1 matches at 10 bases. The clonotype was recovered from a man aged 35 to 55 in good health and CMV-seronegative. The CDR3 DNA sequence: TGTGCCAGCTCACCGGACAGGGGGACTTCGTCACCCCTCCACTTT. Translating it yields CASSPDRGTSSPLHF.